This TCR beta chain was sequenced for a study of T cells expressing NK-cell markers. For each CDR3 protein, TCRdb gives one entry from its re-call of the 5' RACE reads, without DNA. The table for this sample gives 300,000 to 450,000 distinct CDR3 sequences. Germline CDR1 reads LGHDT; CDR2 reads YNNKEL (reference sequence). This CDR3 is 15 amino acids long. The TCR sequence derives from a man aged 18-75 years in good health. J is TRBJ1-1 and V is TRBV3-1; with no DNA, the TCRdb D assignment of TRBD1 cannot be verified. Sequences were obtained from blood T cells: a sorted CD56 or NKG2C T cell subset, CD4+ or CD8+ T cells, or bulk PBMC T cells (not recorded which). CDR3 residues: CASSQPHRGSREAFF.